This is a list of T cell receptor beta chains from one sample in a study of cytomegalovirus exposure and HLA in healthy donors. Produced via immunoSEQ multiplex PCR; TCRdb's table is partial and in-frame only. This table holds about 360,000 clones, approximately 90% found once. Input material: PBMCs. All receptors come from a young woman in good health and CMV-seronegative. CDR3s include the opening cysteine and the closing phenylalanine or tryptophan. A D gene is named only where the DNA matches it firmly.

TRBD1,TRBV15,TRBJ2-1,CATSRGPGTGNNEQFF,TGTGCCACCAGCAGGGGGCCCGGGACAGGGAACAATGAGCAGTTCTTC
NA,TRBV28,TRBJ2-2,CASSPGAGQSNTGELFF,TGTGCCAGCAGTCCCGGGGCGGGGCAATCGAACACCGGGGAGCTGTTTTTT
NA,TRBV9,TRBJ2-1,CASTTSLNNEQFF,TGTGCCAGCACTACGTCTTTGAACAATGAGCAGTTCTTC
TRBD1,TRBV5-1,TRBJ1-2,CASSLGGQAYGYTF,TGCGCCAGCAGCTTGGGGGGACAGGCCTATGGCTACACCTTC
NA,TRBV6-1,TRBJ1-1,CASTRAERYEAFF,TGTGCCAGCACGAGAGCCGAAAGATATGAAGCTTTCTTT
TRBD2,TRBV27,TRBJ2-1,CASTPPGLPGSGNEQFF,TGTGCCAGCACCCCGCCGGGACTACCGGGGTCAGGGAATGAGCAGTTCTTC
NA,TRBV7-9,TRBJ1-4,CASSPAVPRADEKLFF,TGTGCCAGCAGCCCCGCTGTGCCCAGGGCGGACGAAAAACTGTTTTTT
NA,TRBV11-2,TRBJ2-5,CASSWLQETQYF,TGTGCCAGCAGCTGGCTCCAAGAGACCCAGTACTTC
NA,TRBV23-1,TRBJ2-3,CASSQWAYFTDTQYF,TGCGCCAGCAGTCAATGGGCCTATTTCACAGATACGCAGTATTTT
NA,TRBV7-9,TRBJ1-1,CASSLIGGGFTEAFF,TGTGCCAGCAGCTTAATCGGTGGGGGGTTCACTGAAGCTTTCTTT
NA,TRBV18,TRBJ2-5,CASSPPDRKETQYF,TGTGCCAGCTCACCACCGGACAGAAAAGAGACCCAGTACTTC
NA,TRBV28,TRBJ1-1,CASSFPQGGRTEAFF,TGTGCCAGCAGTTTCCCCCAGGGTGGTAGGACTGAAGCTTTCTTT
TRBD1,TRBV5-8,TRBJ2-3,CASSPGQGVVTDTQYF,TGTGCCAGCAGCCCGGGACAGGGGGTAGTCACAGATACGCAGTATTTT
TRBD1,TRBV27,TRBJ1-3,CASSLGQGFGNTIYF,TGTGCCAGCAGCCTCGGACAGGGGTTCGGAAACACCATATATTTT
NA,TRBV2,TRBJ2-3,CASSRNPQISTDTQYF,TGTGCCAGCAGCCGTAATCCCCAGATTAGCACAGATACGCAGTATTTT
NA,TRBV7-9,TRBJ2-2,CASSLASGGANTGELFF,TGTGCCAGCAGCTTAGCTTCGGGGGGCGCGAACACCGGGGAGCTGTTTTTT
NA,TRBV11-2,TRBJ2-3,CASSSNDYSDTQYF,TGTGCCAGCAGCTCGAACGACTATTCCGATACGCAGTATTTT